A selection of T cell receptor beta chains follows, all from one sample in a study of T cell repertoires in cytomegalovirus infection. TCRdb processed the reads anew with MiXCR; each CDR3 protein has one entry. The sample shows 200,000 or so distinct CDR3 sequences, roughly 30% of them seen only once. The sequenced sample consisted of PBMCs. These receptors all stem from a human donor in good health (CMV status not recorded). Some clones in this sample may be carry-over from other donors' samples. Each CDR3 is given with its conserved first and last residue. The order of the fields is D gene, V gene, clone size, J gene, CDR3 protein, CDR3 DNA. D genes are given only for firm matches. Clone size is stated in some rows and not others, as once, few, many or a class when expanded.

D gene: .; V gene: TRBV6-6; clone size: .; J gene: TRBJ2-2; CDR3 protein: CASSPLRIGTGELFF; CDR3 DNA: TGTGCCAGCAGTCCTCTTAGGATCGGCACCGGGGAGCTGTTTTTT
D gene: TRBD1; V gene: TRBV27; clone size: .; J gene: TRBJ2-1; CDR3 protein: CASRQGLGEQFF; CDR3 DNA: TGTGCCAGCAGACAGGGGTTGGGTGAGCAGTTCTTC
D gene: .; V gene: TRBV2; clone size: .; J gene: TRBJ1-1; CDR3 protein: CASRRNTEAFF; CDR3 DNA: TGTGCCAGCAGGCGGAACACTGAAGCTTTCTTT
D gene: .; V gene: TRBV20-1; clone size: .; J gene: TRBJ1-4; CDR3 protein: CSARARNREEEKLFF; CDR3 DNA: TGCAGTGCTAGAGCTCGGAACAGGGAGGAGGAAAAACTGTTTTTT
D gene: .; V gene: TRBV6-6; clone size: .; J gene: TRBJ1-3; CDR3 protein: CASSSDPLSGNTIYF; CDR3 DNA: TGTGCCAGCAGTTCAGACCCCCTCTCTGGAAACACCATATATTTT
D gene: .; V gene: TRBV6-2/TRBV6-3; clone size: .; J gene: TRBJ1-1; CDR3 protein: CASSFPTATMNTEAFF; CDR3 DNA: TGTGCCAGCAGTTTCCCGACAGCAACTATGAACACTGAAGCTTTCTTT
D gene: .; V gene: TRBV6-4; clone size: few; J gene: TRBJ1-2; CDR3 protein: CASSDSSRASYGYTF; CDR3 DNA: TGTGCCAGCAGTGACTCCTCGCGGGCCTCCTATGGCTACACCTTC
D gene: TRBD1; V gene: TRBV7-2; clone size: many; J gene: TRBJ1-4; CDR3 protein: CASSLARTGGSEKLFF; CDR3 DNA: TGTGCCAGCAGCTTAGCGCGCACAGGGGGCAGTGAAAAACTGTTTTTT
D gene: TRBD1; V gene: TRBV7-9; clone size: .; J gene: TRBJ1-5; CDR3 protein: CASSPDRAGQPQHF; CDR3 DNA: TGTGCCAGCAGCCCCGACAGGGCCGGACAGCCCCAGCATTTT
D gene: .; V gene: TRBV6-2/TRBV6-3; clone size: once; J gene: TRBJ1-1; CDR3 protein: CASSNNRAEAFF; CDR3 DNA: TGTGCCAGCAGCAACAACAGGGCCGAAGCTTTCTTT
D gene: .; V gene: TRBV19; clone size: few; J gene: TRBJ1-2; CDR3 protein: CASSIGLRDGYTF; CDR3 DNA: TGTGCCAGTAGTATTGGACTGCGGGATGGCTACACCTTC
D gene: TRBD1; V gene: TRBV20-1; clone size: .; J gene: TRBJ1-2; CDR3 protein: CSARGGTGNYGYTF; CDR3 DNA: TGCAGTGCTAGAGGGGGGACAGGAAACTATGGCTACACCTTC
D gene: TRBD2; V gene: TRBV19; clone size: few; J gene: TRBJ2-5; CDR3 protein: CASSMTSGGQETQYF; CDR3 DNA: TGTGCCAGTAGTATGACTAGCGGGGGACAAGAGACCCAGTACTTC
D gene: TRBD2; V gene: TRBV7-6; clone size: .; J gene: TRBJ2-3; CDR3 protein: CASSLLAGERATQYF; CDR3 DNA: TGTGCCAGCAGCTTACTAGCGGGGGAAAGGGCTACGCAGTATTTT
D gene: TRBD2; V gene: TRBV7-2; clone size: .; J gene: TRBJ2-2; CDR3 protein: CASSAGGPDTGELFF; CDR3 DNA: TGTGCCAGCAGCGCGGGGGGGCCCGACACCGGGGAGCTGTTTTTT
D gene: .; V gene: TRBV7-2; clone size: few; J gene: TRBJ1-1; CDR3 protein: CASGRNTEAFF; CDR3 DNA: TGTGCCAGCGGCCGGAACACTGAAGCTTTCTTT
D gene: .; V gene: TRBV18; clone size: .; J gene: TRBJ1-1; CDR3 protein: CASSPLTGRGGEAFF; CDR3 DNA: TGTGCCAGCTCACCACTGACAGGTAGAGGGGGTGAAGCTTTCTTT
D gene: .; V gene: TRBV15; clone size: .; J gene: TRBJ1-1; CDR3 protein: CATSREDLNTEAFF; CDR3 DNA: TGTGCCACCAGCAGAGAGGACCTGAACACTGAAGCTTTCTTT
D gene: TRBD2; V gene: TRBV12-3/TRBV12-4; clone size: .; J gene: TRBJ2-2; CDR3 protein: CASSFGGGPGELFF; CDR3 DNA: TGTGCCAGCAGTTTTGGCGGGGGACCCGGGGAGCTGTTTTTT
D gene: TRBD1; V gene: TRBV11-2; clone size: many; J gene: TRBJ1-1; CDR3 protein: CASSFLTGDNTEAFF; CDR3 DNA: TGTGCCAGCAGCTTTCTAACAGGGGACAACACTGAAGCTTTCTTT
D gene: TRBD1; V gene: TRBV29-1; clone size: .; J gene: TRBJ1-1; CDR3 protein: CSVEGGAGGNTEAFF; CDR3 DNA: TGCAGCGTTGAAGGGGGGGCAGGGGGGAACACTGAAGCTTTCTTT
D gene: TRBD2; V gene: TRBV7-2; clone size: many; J gene: TRBJ2-7; CDR3 protein: CASSLNRVAGAASSYEQYF; CDR3 DNA: TGTGCCAGCAGCTTAAATCGAGTAGCGGGGGCCGCGAGCTCCTACGAGCAGTACTTC
D gene: .; V gene: TRBV19; clone size: .; J gene: TRBJ1-5; CDR3 protein: CASREEAYSNQPQHF; CDR3 DNA: TGTGCCAGTAGGGAAGAGGCTTATAGCAATCAGCCCCAGCATTTT
D gene: TRBD1; V gene: TRBV25-1; clone size: .; J gene: TRBJ1-1; CDR3 protein: CASSEYIREGGMNTEAFF; CDR3 DNA: TGTGCCAGCAGTGAATATATTCGAGAAGGGGGCATGAACACTGAAGCTTTCTTT
D gene: .; V gene: TRBV15; clone size: few; J gene: TRBJ2-2; CDR3 protein: CATRQAPNAGELFF; CDR3 DNA: TGTGCCACCCGACAGGCCCCGAATGCCGGGGAGCTGTTTTTT
D gene: TRBD1; V gene: TRBV12-3/TRBV12-4; clone size: many; J gene: TRBJ1-5; CDR3 protein: CASSFLQGADQPQHF; CDR3 DNA: TGTGCCAGCAGTTTCCTCCAGGGGGCTGATCAGCCCCAGCATTTT
D gene: .; V gene: TRBV12-3/TRBV12-4; clone size: .; J gene: TRBJ1-1; CDR3 protein: CASIRTLNTEAFF; CDR3 DNA: TGTGCCAGCATCCGGACACTGAACACTGAAGCTTTCTTT
D gene: .; V gene: TRBV30; clone size: .; J gene: TRBJ1-5; CDR3 protein: CAWSVAGAGQPQHF; CDR3 DNA: TGTGCCTGGAGTGTTGCGGGGGCGGGACAGCCCCAGCATTTT
D gene: .; V gene: TRBV7-2; clone size: few; J gene: TRBJ2-7; CDR3 protein: CASSPGQPSDEQYF; CDR3 DNA: TGTGCCAGCAGCCCTGGACAGCCGTCCGACGAGCAGTACTTC
D gene: .; V gene: TRBV6-6; clone size: .; J gene: TRBJ2-6; CDR3 protein: CASRPGLHSGANVLTF; CDR3 DNA: TGTGCCAGCAGACCAGGACTTCACTCTGGGGCCAACGTCCTGACTTTC
D gene: TRBD1; V gene: TRBV6-2/TRBV6-3; clone size: .; J gene: TRBJ1-2; CDR3 protein: CASSYSDGQGDYGYTF; CDR3 DNA: TGTGCCAGCAGTTACTCGGATGGACAGGGTGATTATGGCTACACCTTC
D gene: .; V gene: TRBV10-3; clone size: .; J gene: TRBJ1-5; CDR3 protein: CAISESRDINSNQPQHF; CDR3 DNA: TGTGCCATCAGTGAGTCTAGGGACATAAATAGCAATCAGCCCCAGCATTTT
D gene: .; V gene: TRBV7-2; clone size: .; J gene: TRBJ2-7; CDR3 protein: CASSRRTGPRSYEQYF; CDR3 DNA: TGTGCCAGCAGCCGACGAACAGGGCCACGCTCCTACGAGCAGTACTTC
D gene: .; V gene: TRBV19; clone size: .; J gene: TRBJ2-4; CDR3 protein: CASSRTDIQYF; CDR3 DNA: TGTGCCAGTAGTAGAACTGACATTCAGTACTTC
D gene: .; V gene: TRBV11-2; clone size: few; J gene: TRBJ1-3; CDR3 protein: CASQLSRRRNTIYF; CDR3 DNA: TGTGCCAGCCAGCTTAGTCGCAGAAGAAACACCATATATTTT
D gene: .; V gene: TRBV11-2; clone size: few; J gene: TRBJ2-7; CDR3 protein: CASSLGQGLGEQYF; CDR3 DNA: TGTGCCAGCAGCTTGGGGCAGGGTCTCGGCGAGCAGTACTTC
D gene: .; V gene: TRBV29-1; clone size: .; J gene: TRBJ2-7; CDR3 protein: CSVEGPGGGQYF; CDR3 DNA: TGCAGCGTTGAAGGGCCCGGCGGGGGCCAGTACTTC
D gene: .; V gene: TRBV5-1; clone size: few; J gene: TRBJ2-2; CDR3 protein: CASSLDQASTGELFF; CDR3 DNA: TGCGCCAGCAGCTTGGACCAGGCGAGCACCGGGGAGCTGTTTTTT
D gene: TRBD1; V gene: TRBV19; clone size: few; J gene: TRBJ1-5; CDR3 protein: CASSGTGGKQPQHF; CDR3 DNA: TGTGCCAGTAGTGGGACAGGGGGCAAGCAGCCCCAGCATTTT
D gene: .; V gene: TRBV7-2; clone size: .; J gene: TRBJ1-3; CDR3 protein: CASSLGPLKAGNTIYF; CDR3 DNA: TGTGCCAGCAGCTTAGGCCCCCTTAAGGCTGGAAACACCATATATTTT
D gene: TRBD1; V gene: TRBV12-3/TRBV12-4; clone size: many; J gene: TRBJ2-5; CDR3 protein: CASSRGQIQETQYF; CDR3 DNA: TGTGCCAGCAGTAGGGGACAGATTCAAGAGACCCAGTACTTC
D gene: TRBD1; V gene: TRBV20-1; clone size: .; J gene: TRBJ1-1; CDR3 protein: CSARDPGQGIMNTEAFF; CDR3 DNA: TGCAGTGCTAGAGACCCCGGACAGGGAATTATGAACACTGAAGCTTTCTTT
D gene: .; V gene: TRBV2; clone size: .; J gene: TRBJ1-4; CDR3 protein: CASIPPSRGSNEKLFF; CDR3 DNA: TGTGCCAGCATTCCCCCGTCCAGGGGAAGCAATGAAAAACTGTTTTTT
D gene: .; V gene: TRBV7-9; clone size: once; J gene: TRBJ1-3; CDR3 protein: CDSSLAGVHAGNTIYF; CDR3 DNA: TGTGACAGCAGCTTAGCCGGGGTGCACGCTGGAAACACCATATATTTT
D gene: .; V gene: TRBV19; clone size: few; J gene: TRBJ1-5; CDR3 protein: CASSDRHGSNQPQHF; CDR3 DNA: TGTGCCAGTAGCGACCGACATGGGAGCAATCAGCCCCAGCATTTT
D gene: TRBD1; V gene: TRBV12-3/TRBV12-4; clone size: .; J gene: TRBJ2-1; CDR3 protein: CASSFGTGAYNEQFF; CDR3 DNA: TGTGCCAGCAGTTTTGGGACAGGGGCCTACAATGAGCAGTTCTTC
D gene: .; V gene: TRBV5-5; clone size: .; J gene: TRBJ1-6; CDR3 protein: CASSLHHDQDSPLHF; CDR3 DNA: TGTGCCAGCAGCTTGCACCACGATCAGGATTCACCCCTCCACTTT
D gene: TRBD2; V gene: TRBV11-2; clone size: many; J gene: TRBJ2-1; CDR3 protein: CASSLDRIAGGEQFF; CDR3 DNA: TGTGCCAGCAGCTTAGATCGTATAGCGGGGGGTGAGCAGTTCTTC
D gene: TRBD2; V gene: TRBV5-6; clone size: .; J gene: TRBJ2-5; CDR3 protein: CASSTSERGGLETQYF; CDR3 DNA: TGTGCCAGCAGTACCTCTGAGCGGGGGGGCCTCGAGACCCAGTACTTC